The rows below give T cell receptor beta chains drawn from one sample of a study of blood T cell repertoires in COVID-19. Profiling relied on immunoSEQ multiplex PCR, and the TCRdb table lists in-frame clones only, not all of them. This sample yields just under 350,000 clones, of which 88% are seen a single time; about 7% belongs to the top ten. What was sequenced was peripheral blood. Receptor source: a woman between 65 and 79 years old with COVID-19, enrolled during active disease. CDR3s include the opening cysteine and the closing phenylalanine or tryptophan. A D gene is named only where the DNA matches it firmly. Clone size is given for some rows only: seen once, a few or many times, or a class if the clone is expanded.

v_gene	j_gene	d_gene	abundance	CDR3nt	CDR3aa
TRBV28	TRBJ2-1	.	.	TGTGCCAGCAGTATCAGGGTCTACAATGAGCAGTTCTTC	CASSIRVYNEQFF
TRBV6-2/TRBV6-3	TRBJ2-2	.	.	TGTGCCAGCAGTTACTCTTGGGGGGATCACACCGGGGAGCTGTTTTTT	CASSYSWGDHTGELFF
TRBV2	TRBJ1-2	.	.	TGTGCCAGCAGTGAAGGGGTCAGTGGACTCTATGGCTACACCTTC	CASSEGVSGLYGYTF
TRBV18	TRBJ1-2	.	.	TGTGCCAGCTCACAACGGGGATCTGGCTACACCTTC	CASSQRGSGYTF
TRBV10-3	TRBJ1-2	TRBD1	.	TGTGCCATCAGTGGCGGACAGGGACCATATGGCTACACCTTC	CAISGGQGPYGYTF
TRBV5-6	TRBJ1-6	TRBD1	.	TGTGCCAGCAGCTTCTACAGGGGGGACGGCCAATTTATGTCACCCCTCCACTTT	CASSFYRGDGQFMSPLHF
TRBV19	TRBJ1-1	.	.	TGTGCCAGTAGTTTTGGGGCGGCCGAAGCTTTCTTT	CASSFGAAEAFF
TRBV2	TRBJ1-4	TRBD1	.	TGTGCCAGCAGTGCCCCGTCGGGACAGCGTGCAACTAATGAAAAACTGTTTTTT	CASSAPSGQRATNEKLFF
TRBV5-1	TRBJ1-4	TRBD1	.	TGCGCCAGCAGCGTGACAGGGGCAATTAATGAAAAACTGTTTTTT	CASSVTGAINEKLFF
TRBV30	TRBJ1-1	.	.	TGTGCCTGGAGTGGACAGACAAAGAACACTGAAGCTTTCTTT	CAWSGQTKNTEAFF
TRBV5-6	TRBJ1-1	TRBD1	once	TGTGCCAGCAGCTCGGGGACAGGATGGGACACTGAAGCTTTCTTT	CASSSGTGWDTEAFF
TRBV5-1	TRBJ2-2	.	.	TGCGCCAGCAGCTTGGTTTCAGGGACCGGGGAGCTGTTTTTT	CASSLVSGTGELFF
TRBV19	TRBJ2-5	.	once	TGTGCCAGTAGTATTAGACTACAAGAGACCCAGTACTTC	CASSIRLQETQYF
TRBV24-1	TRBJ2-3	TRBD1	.	TGTGCCACCAGTGACCGGACAGGGGAAGATACGCAGTATTTT	CATSDRTGEDTQYF
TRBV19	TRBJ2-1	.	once	TGTGCCAGTAGTGTTCATGCCGGGACAAACAATGAGCAGTTCTTC	CASSVHAGTNNEQFF
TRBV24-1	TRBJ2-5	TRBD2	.	TGTGCCACCTCCGTCCCGGGGGGAGAGACCCAGTACTTC	CATSVPGGETQYF
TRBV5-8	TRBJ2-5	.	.	TGTGCCAGCAGCTCGAGACAGGGAGCGAGCGGGCATCAAGAGACCCAGTACTTC	CASSSRQGASGHQETQYF
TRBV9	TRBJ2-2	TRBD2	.	TGTGCCAGCAGCGTAGCTGGTAGCGGGGCGAACACCGGGGAGCTGTTTTTT	CASSVAGSGANTGELFF
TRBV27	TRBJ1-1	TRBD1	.	TGTGCCAGCGTAGGACAGGTGAACACTGAAGCTTTCTTT	CASVGQVNTEAFF
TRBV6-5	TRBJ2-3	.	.	TGTGCCAGCAAGAGGGCTCCCAACCAAGATACGCAGTATTTT	CASKRAPNQDTQYF
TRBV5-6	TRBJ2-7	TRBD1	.	TGTGCCAGCAGCTTGATGGGCAGGGGGCAAGAGCAGTACTTC	CASSLMGRGQEQYF
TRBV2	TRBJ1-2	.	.	TGTGCCAGCAGTGAGAGTACCCACAACTATGGCTACACCTTC	CASSESTHNYGYTF
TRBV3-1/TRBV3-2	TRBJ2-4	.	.	TGTGCCAGCAGCCAAGGTCTAGGGACATCGTTATACTTC	CASSQGLGTSLYF
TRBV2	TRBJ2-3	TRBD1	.	TGTGCCAGCAGTGAGAGGACAGGGATCGCAGATACGCAGTATTTT	CASSERTGIADTQYF
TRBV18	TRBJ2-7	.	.	TGTGCCAGCTCCGCCGGGGGGACAAGTTACGAGCAGTACTTC	CASSAGGTSYEQYF
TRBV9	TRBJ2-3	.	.	TGTGCCAGCAGCGTCCAGGCAAGCAGGGGAGATACGCAGTATTTT	CASSVQASRGDTQYF
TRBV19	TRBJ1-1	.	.	TGTGCCAGTACCCCGGACATTTCGGCTTTCTTT	CASTPDISAFF
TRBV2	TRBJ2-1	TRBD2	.	TGTGCCAGCAGTTCAACGGGGACTAGCAAGTTCTTC	CASSSTGTSKFF
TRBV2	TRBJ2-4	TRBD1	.	TGTGCCAGCAGTTCACAGGGGGAGACCAAAAACATTCAGTACTTC	CASSSQGETKNIQYF
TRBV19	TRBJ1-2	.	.	TGTGCCAGTAACCTAGACGGTCGAGCTAACTATGGCTACACCTTC	CASNLDGRANYGYTF
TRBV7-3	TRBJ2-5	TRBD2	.	TGTGCCAGCAGCTTAAGCGGGGGGGTTCAAGAGACCCAGTACTTC	CASSLSGGVQETQYF
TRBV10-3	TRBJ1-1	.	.	TGTGCCATCAGTGGGGCAGGAGGATCTGAAGCTTTCTTT	CAISGAGGSEAFF
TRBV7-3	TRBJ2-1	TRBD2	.	TGTGCCAGCAGCCCCGCACCTAGCGGGGAGCTTTACAATGAGCAGTTCTTC	CASSPAPSGELYNEQFF
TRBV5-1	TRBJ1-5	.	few	TGCGCCAGCAGCTTGGAGGGGGATAGCAATCAGCCCCAGCATTTT	CASSLEGDSNQPQHF
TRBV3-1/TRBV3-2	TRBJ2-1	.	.	TGTGCCAGCAGCCTAGGGGTAGGGCCAGTTATAAATGAGCAGTTCTTC	CASSLGVGPVINEQFF
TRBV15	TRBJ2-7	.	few	TGTGCCACCAGTCTAAGGGGCAACGAGCAGTACTTC	CATSLRGNEQYF
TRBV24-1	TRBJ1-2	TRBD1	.	TGTGCCACCAGTGCGGGACAGTATGGCTACACCTTC	CATSAGQYGYTF
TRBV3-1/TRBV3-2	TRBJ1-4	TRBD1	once	TGTGCCAGCAGCCAAGATAGGCAGGGGGACGAAAAACTGTTTTTT	CASSQDRQGDEKLFF
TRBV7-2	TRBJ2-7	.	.	TGTGCCAGCAGCTTAGAGAAGGGGCCCGGCTACGAGCAGTACTTC	CASSLEKGPGYEQYF
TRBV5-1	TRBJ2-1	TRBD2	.	TGCGCCAGCAGCCCCGGAACTAGCGGGGCTTATATTGAGCAGTTCTTC	CASSPGTSGAYIEQFF
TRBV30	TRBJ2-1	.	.	TGTGCCTGGAGTGTACAAAACTACAATGAGCAGTTCTTC	CAWSVQNYNEQFF
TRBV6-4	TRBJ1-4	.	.	TGTGCCAGCAGTGATAGGCAGCGTCGGGAAAAACTGTTTTTT	CASSDRQRREKLFF
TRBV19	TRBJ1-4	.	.	TGTGCCAGTAGACGGACAGCCGAGAATGAAAAACTGTTTTTT	CASRRTAENEKLFF
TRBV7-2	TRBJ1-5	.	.	TGTGCCAGCAGCTTAGACTCGGGGAGCAATCAGCCCCAGCATTTT	CASSLDSGSNQPQHF
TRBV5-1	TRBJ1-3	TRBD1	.	TGCGCCAGCAGCCGGGGACAGTTCAGCTCTGGAAACACCATATATTTT	CASSRGQFSSGNTIYF
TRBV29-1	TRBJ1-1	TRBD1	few	TGCAGCGTAGCGGGGACAGGGGGCTTTGGGAACACTGAAGCTTTCTTT	CSVAGTGGFGNTEAFF
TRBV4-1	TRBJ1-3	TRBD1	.	TGCGCCAGCAGCCATCCCGGGACAGGGGGCGGAAACACCATATATTTT	CASSHPGTGGGNTIYF
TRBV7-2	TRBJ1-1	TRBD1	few	TGTGCCAGCAGCTACTCTGGACAGGGGAACACTGAAGCTTTCTTT	CASSYSGQGNTEAFF
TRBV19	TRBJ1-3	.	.	TGTGCCACCCTGGACGGAGGCTCTGGAAACACCATATATTTT	CATLDGGSGNTIYF
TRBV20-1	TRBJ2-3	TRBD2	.	TGCAGTGCTAGTATAAGCGGGGGCACAGATACGCAGTATTTT	CSASISGGTDTQYF
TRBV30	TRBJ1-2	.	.	TGTGCCTGGAGTGTTCTGGCAGGGGTCAACTATGGCTACACCTTC	CAWSVLAGVNYGYTF
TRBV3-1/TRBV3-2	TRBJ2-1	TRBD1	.	TGTGCCAGCAGCCAAAATAGGGGCACAGGGGGATGGGCGTACAATGAGCAGTTCTTC	CASSQNRGTGGWAYNEQFF
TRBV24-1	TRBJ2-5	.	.	TGTGCCACCAGTGGGGCCGGGGAGGAGACCCAGTACTTC	CATSGAGEETQYF
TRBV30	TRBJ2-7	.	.	TGTGCCTGGAGTACAGGGCCGGGGGAGCAGTACTTC	CAWSTGPGEQYF
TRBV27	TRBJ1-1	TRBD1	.	TGTGCCAGCAGCTCGACAGGGGGCTTAGGAGCTTTCTTT	CASSSTGGLGAFF
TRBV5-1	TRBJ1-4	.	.	TGCGCCAGCAGCTTCGGGGGAATCGCAACTAATGAAAAACTGTTTTTT	CASSFGGIATNEKLFF
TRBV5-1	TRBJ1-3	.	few	TGCGCCAGCAGCCCGGGTTCCTCTGGAAACACCATATATTTT	CASSPGSSGNTIYF
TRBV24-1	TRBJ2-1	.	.	TGTGCCACCAGTGAGTACAGGGATAATGAGCAGTTCTTC	CATSEYRDNEQFF
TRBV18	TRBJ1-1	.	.	TGTGCCAGCTCACCACCGGGCACGGGGGGAGGGAACACTGAAGCTTTCTTT	CASSPPGTGGGNTEAFF
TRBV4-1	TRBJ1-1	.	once	TGCGCCAGCAGCCAAGCCCCAGGGCGGGGGAACACTGAAGCTTTCTTT	CASSQAPGRGNTEAFF